One sample yielded the 27 T cell receptor beta chains listed below, sequenced in a study of CD8 T cells in ankylosing spondylitis. TCRdb re-called the 5' RACE reads with MiXCR, one entry per CDR3 protein. The profile shows hundreds of thousands of distinct CDR3 sequences, roughly 18% of them singletons. Points from the study as a whole: In ankylosing spondylitis blood, a motif of about 8 highly homologous TCR beta variants appeared characteristic.

The antigens for these receptors are not known. The material sequenced was blood, either unsorted or a sorted T cell fraction (not recorded which). These receptors were collected from a male donor with ankylosing spondylitis.

The rearrangement links TRBV7-6 to TRBJ2-5; D tentatively fits TRBD1 or TRBD2 (5 bases each). The germline V and J ends were trimmed by 3 bases and 3 bases, with 14 bases remaining between them. The germline CDR1 and CDR2 sequences are SGHVS and FNYEAQ. CDR3 length equals 15 residues. Here the CDR3 reads CASSFWTRGKETQYF. In nucleotides, the CDR3 is TGTGCCAGCAGCTTTTGGACACGGGGTAAAGAGACCCAGTACTTC.

This chain uses TRBV7-9 with TRBJ1-4; D may be TRBD1 (5 bases). CDR3 length equals 12 residues. Germline-derived CDR1 and CDR2 are SEHNR and FQNEAQ (reference sequence). CDR3 amino acids: CAGGATNEKLFF. As DNA, the CDR3 is TGTGCGGGGGGTGCAACTAATGAAAAACTGTTTTTT. Full variable domain (rest looked up from reference TRBV7-9 and TRBJ1-4): DTGVSQNPRHKITKRGQNVTFRCDPISEHNRLYWYRQTLGQGPEFLTYFQNEAQLEKSRLLSDRFSAERPKGSFSTLEIQRTEQGDSAMYLCAGGATNEKLFFGSGTQLSVL.

This clonotype was seen a handful of times. The chain recombines TRBV5-1 with TRBJ1-1; D gene unclear. V lost 1 base, J lost 4 bases, and 11 bases lay in between. This CDR3 is 14 amino acids long. The germline V gene has CDR1 SGHRS and CDR2 YFSETQ. The CDR3 loop is CASSLIDQATEAFF. The DNA for the CDR3 is TGCGCCAGCAGCTTGATAGACCAGGCCACTGAAGCTTTCTTT.

This clonotype was seen at least ten times. The V call is TRBV4-1, the J call TRBJ2-5; 7 bases match TRBD1. The length of the CDR3 is 16 residues. Germline assignment: CDR1 MGHRA and CDR2 YSYEKL. V gave up 2 bases and J gave up 5 bases; unmatched junction bases: 11. As DNA, the CDR3 is TGCGCCAGCAGCCAATCAGGACAGGTCCTCGGGGAGACCCAGTACTTC. Translating it yields CASSQSGQVLGETQYF.

This clonotype was counted a few times. The chain carries TRBV30 and TRBJ1-1, with 7 bases matching TRBD1. There are 11 residues in the CDR3. Trimming at V came to 4 bases and at J to 8 bases, leaving 4 bases not matched to a gene. The germline V gene encodes CDR1 GTSNPN and CDR2 SVGIG (reference sequence). This chain's CDR3 is CAWNRDREAFF. CDR3 sequence (DNA): TGTGCCTGGAACCGGGACAGAGAAGCTTTCTTT.

There are a few counts of this clonotype. The rearrangement joins TRBV6-6 to TRBJ1-1; 9 nucleotides align to TRBD1. The germline CDR1 and CDR2 sequences are MNHNY and SVGAGI (reference sequence). Trimming cost V 8 bases and J 6 bases; bases outside gene matches: 7. The CDR3 consists of 13 residues. For the CDR3, the DNA is TGTGCCAGCGGTTGGGACAGGGTAGCTGAAGCTTTCTTT. Translating gives CASGWDRVAEAFF.

The CDR3 DNA is TGTGCCAGCAGTGAAGGACAGGGGGATGAGCAGTTCTTC. Protein sequence: CASSEGQGDEQFF. This rearrangement joins TRBV6-1 to TRBJ2-1; 9 nucleotides match TRBD1. Trimming took 1 base from V and 8 from J; bases not matched to a gene: 0. This CDR3 contains 13 residues. In germline, CDR1 is MNHNS, CDR2 SASEGT.

This clonotype was found once. The genes are TRBV4-3 and TRBJ2-4, with 14 bases that match TRBD2. V lost 0 bases, J lost 4 bases, and 8 bases stayed unmatched. The germline V gene encodes CDR1 LGHNA and CDR2 YSLEER. CDR3 length: 19 amino acids. The CDR3 loop reads CASSQDGTSGSRRKNIQYF. For the CDR3, the DNA is TGCGCCAGCAGCCAAGACGGGACTAGCGGGAGCCGAAGGAAAAACATTCAGTACTTC.

This chain connects TRBV5-1 to TRBJ2-3; 10 nucleotides line up with TRBD2. The CDR3 covers 17 residues. J gave up 4 bases and V 0 bases, and 8 bases lay outside the gene matches. The germline V gene encodes CDR1 SGHRS and CDR2 YFSETQ. The CDR3 sequence is CASSLGRGTSAPDTQYF. The DNA of the CDR3 is TGCGCCAGCAGCTTGGGTCGGGGGACTAGCGCCCCAGATACGCAGTATTTT.

This clonotype was picked up a small number of times. The rearrangement links TRBV10-3 to TRBJ1-1; unclear D gene. The V gene lost 7 bases and the J gene lost 0 bases, with 6 bases spanning the gap. The CDR3 is 12 amino acids. Germline CDR1 reads ENHRY; CDR2 reads SYGVKD. The CDR3 DNA reads TGTGCCATCAAGCAAATGAACACTGAAGCTTTCTTT. Amino acid sequence: CAIKQMNTEAFF.

The chain is built from TRBV20-1 and TRBJ2-3; D unclear. This CDR3 has 12 residues. CDR1 is DFQATT, CDR2 SNEGSKA, per germline (reference sequence). V was clipped by 6 bases and J by 2 bases, with 9 bases between them. The CDR3 sequence is CSAAKLTDTQYF. The DNA of the CDR3 is TGCAGTGCCGCAAAGCTCACAGATACGCAGTATTTT.

The chain employs TRBV6-1 and TRBJ1-1; TRBD1 matches at 10 bases. This CDR3 has 14 residues. The V segment lost 6 bases and the J segment 5 bases; nucleotides outside the gene matches: 6. Germline V lookup: CDR1 MNHNS, CDR2 SASEGT. The CDR3 DNA reads TGTGCCAGCAGCTCAGGGACAGGGGTTACTGAAGCTTTCTTT. Protein: CASSSGTGVTEAFF.

The genes are TRBV12-3 or TRBV12-4 and TRBJ1-5; 7 bases map to TRBD1. V shed 4 bases and J 6 bases; nucleotides not matched to a gene: 6. The CDR3 consists of 14 residues. The CDR3 sequence is CASSWDSMSQPQHF. The CDR3 DNA follows: TGTGCCAGCAGTTGGGACAGTATGAGTCAGCCCCAGCATTTT.

V is TRBV20-1 and J is TRBJ1-1, with 7 positions matching TRBD1. Germline V gene lookup returns CDR1 DFQATT and CDR2 SNEGSKA (reference sequence). CDR3 length equals 16 residues. V lost 8 bases and J lost 7; bases outside the gene matches: 22. The CDR3 DNA sequence: TGCAGTCTCCGACAGGGTTTGGCCTTTTCAACGGGTGAAGCTTTCTTT. This codes for CSLRQGLAFSTGEAFF.

This clonotype has more than one count but fewer than ten. The chain uses TRBV6-1 and TRBJ2-1, with D possibly being TRBD1 (5 bases). Per germline, CDR1 MNHNS and CDR2 SASEGT. Trimming pared 1 base from V and 8 bases from J, leaving 12 bases between. The CDR3 is 14 residues long. The CDR3 DNA follows: TGTGCCAGCAGTGAAGTGGCAGGGTTCCATGAGCAGTTCTTC. Translating gives CASSEVAGFHEQFF.

The chain combines TRBV7-3 with TRBJ2-3; 7 nucleotides line up with TRBD1. The germline V gene encodes CDR1 SGHTA and CDR2 FQGTGA. This CDR3 contains 12 residues. V trimming: 4 bases; J trimming: 15 bases; junction bases outside the gene matches: 10. In DNA, the CDR3 is TGTGCCAGCAGCTCAACCGACAGGGTTCAATATTTT. Its translation is CASSSTDRVQYF.

This chain links TRBV11-2 with TRBJ2-1; no definite D call. The V end lost 4 bases, the J end lost 3 bases, and 16 bases lay between the germline ends. The germline V gene has CDR1 SGHAT and CDR2 FQNNGV. The CDR3 length is 16 residues. CDR3 protein: CASSSRRDSLYNEQFF. Here the CDR3 DNA reads TGTGCCAGCAGCTCGAGGCGCGACTCCCTCTACAATGAGCAGTTCTTC.

J is TRBJ2-3 and V is TRBV20-1; the D gene could be TRBD1 or TRBD2 (6 bases each). CDR1 and CDR2 from the germline V gene are DFQATT and SNEGSKA (reference sequence). Trimming took 6 bases from V and 6 from J, leaving 22 bases between them. This CDR3 spans 15 amino acids. The CDR3 protein is CSAPLRGALTDTQYF. Written as DNA, the CDR3 is TGCAGTGCCCCTTTGAGGGGGGCTCTTACCGATACGCAGTATTTT.

Only a few counts were recorded for this clonotype. The V and J genes are TRBV19 and TRBJ2-2; a possible D gene is TRBD2 (7 bases). The CDR3 runs to 15 residues. V was cut by 5 bases and J by 2 bases, with 12 bases left in between. CDR1 is LNHDA and CDR2 is SQIVND in the germline V gene (reference sequence). The CDR3: CASSSWGGNTGELFF. CDR3 DNA: TGTGCCAGTAGTTCTTGGGGGGGCAACACCGGGGAGCTGTTTTTT.

This clonotype was counted only a few times. V gene TRBV12-3 or TRBV12-4 combines with J gene TRBJ2-3, with 7 bases lining up with TRBD1. The CDR3 sequence is 14 residues long. V lost 6 bases and J lost 2; bases outside the gene matches: 5. CDR3 coding DNA: TGTGCCAGCAGAAAGACAGGGACCACAGATACGCAGTATTTT. Translation: CASRKTGTTDTQYF.

The chain recombines TRBV12-3 or TRBV12-4 with TRBJ1-5; no definite D call. The V end lost 3 bases, the J end lost 3 bases, and 6 bases lay between the germline ends. CDR3 size: 13 residues. CDR3 amino acids: CASSFADNQPQHF. CDR3 in DNA: TGTGCCAGCAGTTTCGCAGACAATCAGCCCCAGCATTTT.

This clonotype was found a few times. The rearrangement uses TRBV6-5 and TRBJ1-1, with 8 positions matching TRBD1. V dropped 4 bases and J dropped 11; count of bases not matched to a gene: 9. Germline V gene sequence: CDR1 MNHEY, CDR2 SVGAGI. This CDR3 region has 13 residues. The CDR3 spells CASSSPDRGWAFF. CDR3 coding DNA: TGTGCCAGCAGTTCCCCAGACAGGGGCTGGGCTTTCTTT.

The chain employs TRBV7-9 and TRBJ2-2; 9 bases match TRBD1. The V and J ends lost 4 bases and 5 bases, in that order; junction bases with no gene match: 5. CDR3 length: 15 residues. The germline CDR1 and CDR2 sequences are SEHNR and FQNEAQ (reference sequence). CDR3 bases: TGTGCCAGCAGCTCCTACAGGGGGCAGACCGGGGAGCTGTTTTTT. It translates to CASSSYRGQTGELFF.

There are a few counts of this clonotype. V gene TRBV3-1 combines with J gene TRBJ1-1; D gene unclear. With 7 bases removed from V and 1 base from J, the gap between germline ends came to 10 bases. There are 13 residues in the CDR3. In germline, CDR1 is LGHDT, CDR2 YNNKEL (reference sequence). The CDR3 sequence: CASKWEGNTEAFF. As DNA, the CDR3 is TGTGCCAGCAAATGGGAGGGGAACACTGAAGCTTTCTTT.

This clonotype was detected only a few times. The chain couples TRBV9 to TRBJ1-5; tentatively, D is TRBD1 (5 bases). CDR1 and CDR2 (germline): SGDLS, YYNGEE. Trimming shortened V by 2 bases and J by 1 base, and 22 bases separated the two germline ends. The CDR3 totals 19 residues. CDR3 loop: CASSVGAGGKWVSNQPQHF. The CDR3 nucleotides read TGTGCCAGCAGCGTTGGGGCTGGGGGTAAATGGGTGAGCAATCAGCCCCAGCATTTT.

This clonotype was seen at least ten times. This chain joins TRBV5-1 and TRBJ2-1; 8 nucleotides agree with TRBD1. V shed 0 bases, J shed 7 bases, and the junction held 6 bases outside the gene matches. There are 15 residues in the CDR3. The germline gives CDR1 SGHRS, CDR2 YFSETQ. The CDR3 sequence: CASSLGDRGRNEQFF. The CDR3 DNA follows: TGCGCCAGCAGCTTGGGTGACAGGGGTAGGAATGAGCAGTTCTTC.

J is TRBJ2-3 and V is TRBV5-1; D uncertain. Trimming shortened V by 4 bases and J by 2 bases, and 11 bases separated the two germline ends. The CDR3 spans 14 residues. Per germline, CDR1 SGHRS and CDR2 YFSETQ. CDR3 in DNA: TGCGCCAGCAGCCTCATAGTACACACAGATACGCAGTATTTT. Protein: CASSLIVHTDTQYF.